The 10 T cell receptor beta chains below come from one sample, sequenced in a study of blood T cell repertoires in COVID-19. Assay: immunoSEQ multiplex PCR; the TCRdb copy retains only in-frame clones and omits some. The sample holds some 200,000 clones, approximately 80% seen once. Sequencing was done on a sample of PBMCs or T cells enriched from blood (not recorded which). These TCRs come from a woman in her forties with acute COVID-19.

V is TRBV30 and J is TRBJ2-7; 10 positions agree with TRBD1. CDR1 and CDR2 from the germline V gene are GTSNPN and SVGIG (reference sequence). CDR3 length equals 14 residues. With 2 bases clipped from V and 5 bases from J, the junction kept 6 bases outside the gene matches. The CDR3 here is CAWSRGTGVNEQYF. The CDR3 DNA reads as TGTGCCTGGAGTAGGGGGACAGGGGTGAACGAGCAGTACTTC.

The DNA for the CDR3 is TGTGCCAGCAGCTTAGACCGGACTAGCCAGTACTTC. Translated: CASSLDRTSQYF. The chain has TRBV7-9 and TRBJ2-7, with 8 nucleotides matching TRBD2. The CDR3 has 12 residues. Germline loops: CDR1 SEHNR, CDR2 FQNEAQ (reference sequence). Trimming at V came to 1 base and at J to 10 bases, leaving 3 bases not matched to a gene.

CDR3 DNA: TGTGCCAGTTCTACAGTAAACCCCTCTGGAAACACCATATATTTT. Translation gives CASSTVNPSGNTIYF. J is TRBJ1-3 and V is TRBV6-5; D is unresolved. The germline V gene has CDR1 MNHEY and CDR2 SVGAGI. The CDR3 consists of 15 residues. V lost 9 bases, J lost 0 bases, and 15 bases lay in between.

The count of this clone is one. The chain carries TRBV18 and TRBJ1-2; D is unclear. Germline CDR1 and CDR2: KGHSH and LQKENI. The germline V and J ends were trimmed by 3 bases and 4 bases, with 12 bases remaining between them. The CDR3 has 14 residues. In nucleotides, the CDR3 is TGTGCCAGCTCACCCTCTGAGAGGGCCTATGGCTACACCTTC. This encodes CASSPSERAYGYTF.

V gene TRBV19 combines with J gene TRBJ2-7, with 13 bases matching TRBD2. The length of the CDR3 is 16 residues. Germline values: CDR1 LNHDA, CDR2 SQIVND (reference sequence). Germline trimming cut 4 bases from V and 2 bases from J; bases unmatched to any gene: 5. The CDR3 DNA follows: TGTGCCAGTAGTAATACCGGGACTAGCGGGACCTACGAGCAGTACTTC. Its protein product is CASSNTGTSGTYEQYF. The entire variable domain, with the rest obtained from reference TRBV19 and TRBJ2-7, is as follows: DGGITQSPKYLFRKEGQNVTLSCEQNLNHDAMYWYRQDPGQGLRLIYYSQIVNDFQKGDIAEGYSVSREKKESFPLTVTSAQKNPTAFYLCASSNTGTSGTYEQYFGPGTRLTVT.

The CDR3 protein is CASIPSQGSLGYTF. The CDR3 bases are TGTGCCAGCATCCCATCCCAGGGCTCTCTTGGCTACACCTTC. The chain couples TRBV6-6 to TRBJ1-2, with D perhaps TRBD1 (5 bases). The CDR3 is made up of 14 amino acids. Germline V lookup: CDR1 MNHNY, CDR2 SVGAGI (reference sequence). V lost 7 bases and J lost 7, with 19 bases in between.

The chain recombines TRBV28 with TRBJ1-1; D is uncertain. With 4 bases removed from V and 3 bases from J, the gap between germline ends came to 24 bases. This CDR3 region has 18 residues. CDR1 is MDHEN and CDR2 is SYDVKM in the germline V gene. The CDR3 sequence is CASSSTEPGLRWHTEAFF. CDR3 coding DNA: TGTGCCAGCAGTTCCACTGAACCCGGACTAAGGTGGCACACTGAAGCTTTCTTT.

The rearrangement uses TRBV19 and TRBJ2-2; D is unclear. In germline, CDR1 is LNHDA, CDR2 SQIVND (reference sequence). Trimming left V 5 bases short and J 1 base short, with 8 bases between. CDR3 length: 14 amino acids. Written as DNA, the CDR3 is TGTGCCAGTAGTGTTCGACAGAACACCGGGGAGCTGTTTTTT. Its protein product is CASSVRQNTGELFF.

The V call is TRBV7-3, the J call TRBJ2-5, with D unresolved. CDR3 length: 15 amino acids. The germline V gene has CDR1 SGHTA and CDR2 FQGTGA. V shed 2 bases and J shed 1 base, with 11 bases lying between them. CDR3 in DNA: TGTGCCAGCAGCTTATCCGGGTCACCCCAAGAGACCCAGTACTTC. Translated, it gives CASSLSGSPQETQYF.

The chain is built from TRBV6-6 and TRBJ2-4, with a possible D match to TRBD1 (5 bases). Germline V gene lookup returns CDR1 MNHNY and CDR2 SVGAGI (reference sequence). Trimming left V 5 bases short and J 0 bases short, with 17 bases between. The CDR3 extends over 17 amino acids. The CDR3 spells CASSQFRRDLAKNIQYF. The CDR3 DNA follows: TGTGCCAGCAGTCAATTCCGCAGGGATCTAGCCAAAAACATTCAGTACTTC.